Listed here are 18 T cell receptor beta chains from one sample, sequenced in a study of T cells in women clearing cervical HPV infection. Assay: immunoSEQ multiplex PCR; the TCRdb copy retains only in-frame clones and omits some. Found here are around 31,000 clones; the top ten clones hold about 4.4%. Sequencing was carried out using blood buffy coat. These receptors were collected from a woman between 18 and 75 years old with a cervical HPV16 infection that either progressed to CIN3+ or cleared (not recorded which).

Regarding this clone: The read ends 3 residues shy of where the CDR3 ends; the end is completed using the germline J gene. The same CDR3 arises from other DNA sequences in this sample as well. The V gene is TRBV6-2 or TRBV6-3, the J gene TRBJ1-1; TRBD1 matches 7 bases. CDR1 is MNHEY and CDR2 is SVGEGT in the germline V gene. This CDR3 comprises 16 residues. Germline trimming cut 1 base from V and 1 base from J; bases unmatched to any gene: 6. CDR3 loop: CASSYYFGTENTEAFF. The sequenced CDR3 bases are TGTGCCAGCAGTTACTACTTCGGGACAGAGAACACTGAA.

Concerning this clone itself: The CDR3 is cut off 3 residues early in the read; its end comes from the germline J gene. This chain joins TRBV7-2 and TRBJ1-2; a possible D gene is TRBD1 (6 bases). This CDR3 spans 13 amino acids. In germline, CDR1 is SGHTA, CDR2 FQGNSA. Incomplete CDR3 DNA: TGTGCCAGCAGCTCCTCAGGGGTGGGGGGC. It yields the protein CASSSSGVGG. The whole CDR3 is CASSSSGVGGYTF.

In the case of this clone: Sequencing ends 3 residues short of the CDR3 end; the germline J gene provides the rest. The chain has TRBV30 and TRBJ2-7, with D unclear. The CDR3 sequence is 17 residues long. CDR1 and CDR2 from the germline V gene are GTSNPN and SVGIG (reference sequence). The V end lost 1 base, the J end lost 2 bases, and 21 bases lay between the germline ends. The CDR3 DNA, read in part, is TGTGCCTGGAGTGGCGCAGGTCCGGCTGACCTTCCCTACGAG. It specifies CAWSGAGPADLPYE. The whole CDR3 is CAWSGAGPADLPYEQYF.

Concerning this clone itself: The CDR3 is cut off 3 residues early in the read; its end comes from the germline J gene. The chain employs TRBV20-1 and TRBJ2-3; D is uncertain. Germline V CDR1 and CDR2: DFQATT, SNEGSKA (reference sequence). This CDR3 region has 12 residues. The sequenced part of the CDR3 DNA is TGCAGTGCTAGAAGGCGCGAAGGGCCG. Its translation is CSARRREGP. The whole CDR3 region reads CSARRREGPQYF.

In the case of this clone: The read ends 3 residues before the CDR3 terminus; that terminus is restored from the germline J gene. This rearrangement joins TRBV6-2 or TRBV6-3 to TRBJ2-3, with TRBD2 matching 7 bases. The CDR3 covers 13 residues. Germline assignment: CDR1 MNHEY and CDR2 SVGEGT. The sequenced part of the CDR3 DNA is TGTGCCAGCAGTTATGGCGGGAGCCAGACG. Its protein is CASSYGGSQT. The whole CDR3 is CASSYGGSQTQYF.

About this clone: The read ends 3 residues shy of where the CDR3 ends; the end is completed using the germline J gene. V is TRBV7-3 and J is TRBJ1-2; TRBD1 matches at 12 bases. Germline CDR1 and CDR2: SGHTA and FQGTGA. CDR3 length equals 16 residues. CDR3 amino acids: CASSLYPRGQGAGYTF. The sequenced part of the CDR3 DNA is TGTGCCAGCAGCCTATACCCCAGGGGACAGGGGGCAGGC.

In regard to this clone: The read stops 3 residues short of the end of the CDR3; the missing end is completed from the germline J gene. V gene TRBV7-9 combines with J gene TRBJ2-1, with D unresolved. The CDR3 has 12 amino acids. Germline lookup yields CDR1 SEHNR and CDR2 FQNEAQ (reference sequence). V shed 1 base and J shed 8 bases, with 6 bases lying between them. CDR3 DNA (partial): TGTGCCAGCAGCTTAGTCGCAGATGAG. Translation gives CASSLVADE. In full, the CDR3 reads CASSLVADEQFF.

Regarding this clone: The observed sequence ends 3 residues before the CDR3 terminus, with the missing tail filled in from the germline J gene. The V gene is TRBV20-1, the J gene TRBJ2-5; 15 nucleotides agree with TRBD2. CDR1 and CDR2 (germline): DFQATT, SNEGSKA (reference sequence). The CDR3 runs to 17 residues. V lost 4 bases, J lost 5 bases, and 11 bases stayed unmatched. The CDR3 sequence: CSATPPGLAGGQETQYF. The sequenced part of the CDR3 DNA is TGCAGTGCTACGCCGCCGGGACTAGCGGGGGGCCAGGAGACC.

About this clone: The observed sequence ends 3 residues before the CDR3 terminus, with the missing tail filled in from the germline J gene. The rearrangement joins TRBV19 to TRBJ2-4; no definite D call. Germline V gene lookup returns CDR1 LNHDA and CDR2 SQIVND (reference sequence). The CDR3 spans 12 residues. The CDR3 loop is CASSIFGLGQYF. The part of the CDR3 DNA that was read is TGTGCCAGTAGTATATTCGGTCTCGGT.

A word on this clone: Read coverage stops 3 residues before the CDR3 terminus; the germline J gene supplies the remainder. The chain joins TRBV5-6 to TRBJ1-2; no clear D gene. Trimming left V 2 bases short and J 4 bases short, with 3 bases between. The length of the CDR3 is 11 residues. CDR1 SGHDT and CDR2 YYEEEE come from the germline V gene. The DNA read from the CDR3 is TGTGCCAGCAGCTTAGGCTATGGC. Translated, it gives CASSLGYG. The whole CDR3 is CASSLGYGYTF.

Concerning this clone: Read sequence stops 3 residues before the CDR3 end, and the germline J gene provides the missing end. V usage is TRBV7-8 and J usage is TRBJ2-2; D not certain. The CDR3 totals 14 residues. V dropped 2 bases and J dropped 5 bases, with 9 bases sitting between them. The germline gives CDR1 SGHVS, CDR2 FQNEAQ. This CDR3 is CASSLLAGTGELFF. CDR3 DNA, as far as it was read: TGTGCCAGCAGCTTATTAGCTGGAACCGGGGAG.

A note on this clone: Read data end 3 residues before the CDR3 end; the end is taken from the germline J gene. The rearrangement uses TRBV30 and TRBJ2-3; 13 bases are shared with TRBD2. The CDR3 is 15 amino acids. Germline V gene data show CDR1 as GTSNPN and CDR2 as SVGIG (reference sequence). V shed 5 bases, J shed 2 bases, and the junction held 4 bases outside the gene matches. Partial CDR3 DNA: TGTGCCTGGGATGGGACTAGCGGGAACACAGATACG. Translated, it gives CAWDGTSGNTDT. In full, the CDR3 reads CAWDGTSGNTDTQYF.

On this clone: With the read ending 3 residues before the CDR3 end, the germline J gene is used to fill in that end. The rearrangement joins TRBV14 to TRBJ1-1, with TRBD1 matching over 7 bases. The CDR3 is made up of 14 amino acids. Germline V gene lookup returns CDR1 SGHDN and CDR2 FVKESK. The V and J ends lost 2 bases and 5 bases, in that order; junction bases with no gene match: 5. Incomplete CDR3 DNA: TGTGCCAGCAGCCAACAGGGGGTTTGGACTGAA. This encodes CASSQQGVWTE. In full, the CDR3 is CASSQQGVWTEAFF. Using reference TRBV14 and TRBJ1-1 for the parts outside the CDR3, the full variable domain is EAGVTQFPSHSVIEKGQTVTLRCDPISGHDNLYWYRRVMGKEIKFLLHFVKESKQDESGMPNNRFLAERTGGTYSTLKVQPAELEDSGVYFCASSQQGVWTEAFFGQGTRLTVV.

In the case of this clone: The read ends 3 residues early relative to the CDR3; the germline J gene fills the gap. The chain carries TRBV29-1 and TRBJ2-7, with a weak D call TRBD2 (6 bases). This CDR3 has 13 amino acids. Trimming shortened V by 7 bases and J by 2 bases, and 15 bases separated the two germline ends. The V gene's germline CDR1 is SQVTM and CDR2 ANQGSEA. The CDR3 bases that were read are TGCAGCGCTAGACTAGATTGGCCCTACGAG. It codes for CSARLDWPYE. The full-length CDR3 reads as CSARLDWPYEQYF.

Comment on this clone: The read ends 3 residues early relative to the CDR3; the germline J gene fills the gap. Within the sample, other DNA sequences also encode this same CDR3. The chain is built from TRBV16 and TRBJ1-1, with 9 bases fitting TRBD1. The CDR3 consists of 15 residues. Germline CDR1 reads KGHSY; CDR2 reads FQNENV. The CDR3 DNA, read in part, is TGTGCCAGCAGCCAATCGACAGGGGGAATGGGTGAG. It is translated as CASSQSTGGMGE. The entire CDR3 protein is CASSQSTGGMGEAFF.

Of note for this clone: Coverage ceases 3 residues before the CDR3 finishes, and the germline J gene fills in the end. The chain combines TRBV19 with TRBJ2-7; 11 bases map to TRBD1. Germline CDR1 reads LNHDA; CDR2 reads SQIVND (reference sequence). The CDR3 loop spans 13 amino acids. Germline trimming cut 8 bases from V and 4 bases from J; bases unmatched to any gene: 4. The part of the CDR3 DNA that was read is TGTGCCAGTGCGGACAGGGGGCGGTACGAG. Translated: CASADRGRYE. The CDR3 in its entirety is CASADRGRYEQYF.

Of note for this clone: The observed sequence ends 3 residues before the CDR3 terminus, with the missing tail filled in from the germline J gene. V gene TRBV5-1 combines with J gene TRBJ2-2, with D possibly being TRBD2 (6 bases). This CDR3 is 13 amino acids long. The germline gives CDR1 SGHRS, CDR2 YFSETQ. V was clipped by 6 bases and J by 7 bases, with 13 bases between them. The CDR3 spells CASTEGPRGELFF. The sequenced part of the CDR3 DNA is TGCGCCAGCACGGAGGGCCCTCGCGGGGAG.

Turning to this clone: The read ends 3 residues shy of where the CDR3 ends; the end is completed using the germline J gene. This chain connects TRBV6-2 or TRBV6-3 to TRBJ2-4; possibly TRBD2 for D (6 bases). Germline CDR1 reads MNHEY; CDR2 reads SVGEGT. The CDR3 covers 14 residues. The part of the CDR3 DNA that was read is TGTGCCAGCAGTTACCGGGGAGGAGAGTCTGGT. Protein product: CASSYRGGESG. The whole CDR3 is CASSYRGGESGQYF.